The source of this T cell receptor beta chain is a study of type 1 regulatory T cells. Study-wide context: This in vitro CD4 product, T-allo10, is enriched for Tr1 cells and alloantigen-specific.

A single record per CDR3 protein comes from TCRdb applying MiXCR to the reads. The sample lists roughly 68,000 distinct CDR3 sequences, around 63% occurring once. With regard to this clonotype: Its antigen is unknown.

This CDR3 spans 19 amino acids. V gave up 7 bases and J gave up 2 bases; unmatched junction bases: 14. Germline CDR1 MNHNY, CDR2 SVGAGI (reference sequence). The sample was cultured T cells, either the whole culture or a sorted T cell fraction (not recorded which). Specified subset: Tr1-enriched cell product generated in vitro against host alloantigens. The receptor was isolated from a human donor in good health. The V call is TRBV6-6, the J call TRBJ2-6; 10 bases are shared with TRBD1. The CDR3 coding sequence is TGTGCCAGCATCCAGACAGGGGGCGCATGGAAGGCTGGGGCCAACGTCCTGACTTTC. Its protein product is CASIQTGGAWKAGANVLTF.